This TCR beta chain originates from a study of blood T cell repertoires in COVID-19. Looking at the study overall: Samples came from the United States, Italy and Spain, spanning acute and convalescent COVID-19. The cDNA or gDNA used as material had been derived from T cells, B-cell-depleted T cells, or PBMCs.

CDR1 and CDR2 (germline): SGHDN, FVKESK. The CDR3 is made up of 14 amino acids. V was cut by 1 base and J by 2 bases, with 6 bases left in between. There are a few counts of this clone. Authors' methods: Reference gene primer amplification yielded estimated nucleated cell counts. Repertoires were generated with immunoSEQ multiplex PCR, while TCRdb's copy carries only in-frame clones and drops some. D and trimming come from the DNA, and the V and J calls and clone size come from that table. The sample has roughly 280,000 clones; roughly nine tenths are singletons. The chain carries TRBV14 and TRBJ2-1; D is ambiguous. The TCR comes from a man between 18 and 35 years old with active or convalescent COVID-19. Sequencing was carried out using peripheral blood. Here the CDR3 DNA reads TGTGCCAGCAGCCAAGTCCCGGCCTACAATGAGCAGTTCTTC. This sequence encodes CASSQVPAYNEQFF.